This record concerns one T cell receptor (beta chain) sequence. The data stem from a study of T cell responses to AZD1222 COVID-19 vaccine. Sequenced by immunoSEQ multiplex PCR; TCRdb stores in-frame clones only, minus some. Here the sample spans some 100,000 clones, under 95% being singletons. In germline, CDR1 is SGHNT, CDR2 YENEEA. This CDR3 contains 15 residues. The V end was cut by 1 base, the J end by 3 bases, with 13 bases between. The chain joins TRBV11-3 to TRBJ2-7; the D gene is possibly TRBD1 (7 bases). This specimen was peripheral blood, taken on day 0 of AZD1222 vaccination. The receptor's source is an adult in good health. The CDR3 DNA reads TGTGCCAGCAGCTTAGTGGAGGGGGCGAGCTACGAGCAGTACTTC. Protein: CASSLVEGASYEQYF.